Following are 15 T cell receptor beta chains from one sample sequenced in a study of T cells in Graves' hyperthyroidism and ophthalmopathy. The source material, RNA transcripts, was used to amplify TCR beta CDR3 regions. The TCR CDR3 was amplified in a first-round RT-PCR using the HTBI primer set. TCRdb re-derived calls from the multiplex PCR reads in MiXCR, one entry per CDR3 protein. The table lists nearly 600,000 distinct CDR3 sequences, approximately 15% of them singletons. Sequences were obtained from blood. The source is a woman aged 18-35 years with Graves' ophthalmopathy.

The chain joins TRBV27 to TRBJ2-4, with 9 bases fitting TRBD1. The CDR3 has 16 amino acids. Unmatched junction bases numbered 4, after V lost 4 bases and J lost 0 bases. CDR1 and CDR2 from the germline V gene are MNHEY and SMNVEV (reference sequence). The CDR3 DNA reads as TGTGCCAGCAGTTCCACAGGGGGCCTAGCCAAAAACATTCAGTACTTC. As protein: CASSSTGGLAKNIQYF.

A single count supports this clonotype. A read error may explain this, as a much larger clone is one base away. The chain recombines TRBV27 with TRBJ1-1, with 8 bases aligning to TRBD1. CDR3 size: 16 residues. The germline V gene encodes CDR1 MNHEY and CDR2 SMNVEV (reference sequence). Trimming removed 3 bases from V and 8 bases from J; junction bases left unmatched: 14. CDR3 nucleotide sequence: TGTGCCAGCAGTTTCCAGACCTCGGGACAGGTTATCGAAGCTTTCTTT. Translation gives CASSFQTSGQVIEAFF.

This clonotype was counted only a few times. The chain employs TRBV9 and TRBJ2-7; D uncertain. This CDR3 region has 14 residues. Germline CDR1 reads SGDLS; CDR2 reads YYNGEE. V dropped 0 bases and J dropped 7 bases, with 14 bases sitting between them. The CDR3 protein is CASSVEDSWAEQYF. CDR3 coding DNA: TGTGCCAGCAGCGTAGAGGATTCCTGGGCAGAGCAGTACTTC.

This clonotype was detected only a few times. The chain joins TRBV9 to TRBJ2-7, with no clear D. This CDR3 has 14 residues. Germline V lookup: CDR1 SGDLS, CDR2 YYNGEE. V lost 0 bases to trimming and J lost 2 bases, with 9 bases between them. DNA for the CDR3: TGTGCCAGCAGCGTAGAAGACTTTACCTACGAGCAGTACTTC. Residues: CASSVEDFTYEQYF. The whole variable domain, filled in from reference TRBV9 and TRBJ2-7, reads DSGVTQTPKHLITATGQRVTLRCSPRSGDLSVYWYQQSLDQGLQFLIQYYNGEERAKGNILERFSAQQFPDLHSELNLSSLELGDSALYFCASSVEDFTYEQYFGPGTRLTVT.

This clonotype has only one observation. The V and J genes are TRBV2 and TRBJ2-1, with 10 bases fitting TRBD2. CDR1 is SNHLY, CDR2 FYNNEI, per germline. V lost 4 bases to trimming and J lost 2 bases; unmatched junction nucleotides: 5. The CDR3 is 16 residues long. The CDR3 here is CASSVSLAGAYNEQFF. For the CDR3, the DNA is TGTGCCAGCAGTGTGAGTCTAGCGGGAGCCTACAATGAGCAGTTCTTC. The full variable domain, with the rest looked up from reference TRBV2 and TRBJ2-1, is EPEVTQTPSHQVTQMGQEVILRCVPISNHLYFYWYRQILGQKVEFLVSFYNNEISEKSEIFDDQFSVERPDGSNFTLKIRSTKLEDSAMYFCASSVSLAGAYNEQFFGPGTRLTVL.

This clonotype was observed at least ten times. J is TRBJ2-3 and V is TRBV5-6; 7 nucleotides line up with TRBD1. The CDR3 runs to 16 residues. J lost 2 bases, V lost 7 bases, and 13 bases had no gene match. Germline assignment: CDR1 SGHDT and CDR2 YYEEEE. CDR3 sequence (DNA): TGTGCCAGCGCCCACCGGTGGGACAGACCCACAGATACGCAGTATTTT. Translated: CASAHRWDRPTDTQYF.

This clonotype was detected a few times. The chain couples TRBV7-9 to TRBJ1-4; D unresolved. This CDR3 region has 14 residues. Germline CDR1 reads SEHNR; CDR2 reads FQNEAQ (reference sequence). Trimming stripped 3 bases from V and 3 bases from J, with 8 bases between. The CDR3 sequence is CASSFRSANEKLFF. In DNA, the CDR3 is TGTGCCAGCAGCTTCCGTTCAGCTAATGAAAAACTGTTTTTT.

For this clonotype: A much larger clone lies one base from this, so it may be a read error. CDR3: CAGSPGTAGDQPQHF. In nucleotides, the CDR3 is TGTGCCGGCTCACCAGGTACGGCAGGGGATCAGCCCCAGCATTTT. V usage is TRBV18 and J usage is TRBJ1-5, with D possibly TRBD1 on 6 matching bases. The CDR3 is 15 amino acids. CDR1 and CDR2 (germline): KGHSH, LQKENI. Variable domain in full (rest from reference TRBV18 and TRBJ1-5): NAGVMQNPRHLVRRRGQEARLRCSPMKGHSHVYWYRQLPEEGLKFMVYLQKENIIDESGMPKERFSAEFPKEGPSILRIQQVVRGDSAAYFCAGSPGTAGDQPQHFGDGTRLSIL.

A remark on this clonotype: With a much larger clone just one base away, this may be a read error. J is TRBJ2-1 and V is TRBV7-3; TRBD2 matches 9 bases. Germline V gene data show CDR1 as SGHTA and CDR2 as FQGTGA. The CDR3 covers 15 residues. The chain's CDR3 is CASSDASGTYNEQSF. The DNA for the CDR3 is TGTGCCAGCAGCGACGCTAGCGGGACTTACAATGAGCAGTCCTTC.

In this sample, this clonotype turned up a few times. This chain connects TRBV2 to TRBJ2-7, with TRBD2 identical over 7 bases. V was clipped by 7 bases and J by 6 bases; unmatched bases: 9. Per germline, CDR1 SNHLY and CDR2 FYNNEI. The CDR3 is 13 residues long. CDR3 sequence: CASNWVAGGEQYF. Written as DNA, the CDR3 is TGTGCCAGCAATTGGGTAGCGGGTGGCGAGCAGTACTTC.

This clonotype was seen a few times. V and J are TRBV20-1 and TRBJ2-5; D tentatively reads TRBD1 or TRBD2 (5 bases each). Germline V lookup: CDR1 DFQATT, CDR2 SNEGSKA (reference sequence). With 0 bases removed from V and 6 bases from J, the gap between germline ends came to 14 bases. This CDR3 contains 14 residues. The CDR3 DNA sequence: TGCAGTGCTAGAGATGAGGGCAGGGAGCAGACCCAGTACTTC. Translating it yields CSARDEGREQTQYF.

This clonotype was seen only a few times. J is TRBJ1-1 and V is TRBV19; the D is unclear. Germline lookup yields CDR1 LNHDA and CDR2 SQIVND (reference sequence). This CDR3 is 13 amino acids long. Trimming removed 5 bases at V and 7 bases at J, with 14 bases between. The CDR3 is CASSLTLPYEAFF. CDR3 coding DNA: TGTGCCAGTAGTTTGACACTTCCCTATGAAGCTTTCTTT.

The table lists this clonotype with many counts. The rearrangement uses TRBV12-3 or TRBV12-4 and TRBJ1-5; D not resolved. Trimming removed 2 bases from V and 0 bases from J, with 8 bases in between. The CDR3 has 15 amino acids. This CDR3 reads CASSLTRGSNQPQHF. As DNA, the CDR3 is TGTGCCAGCAGTTTAACCCGGGGTAGCAATCAGCCCCAGCATTTT.

This clonotype was counted many times. V usage is TRBV5-1 and J usage is TRBJ1-1; D ambiguous. This CDR3 has 15 residues. The germline gives CDR1 SGHRS, CDR2 YFSETQ. Trimming cost V 0 bases and J 0 bases, with 9 bases left between them. DNA of the CDR3: TGCGCCAGCAGCTTGGAGTGGACGTTGAACACTGAAGCTTTCTTT. Translated: CASSLEWTLNTEAFF.

This clonotype was counted only a few times. The rearrangement links TRBV5-1 to TRBJ2-2; no clear D gene. This CDR3 is built from 15 residues. With 0 bases removed from V and 1 base from J, the gap between germline ends came to 7 bases. Looked up from germline, CDR1 is SGHRS and CDR2 is YFSETQ. The CDR3 DNA follows: TGCGCCAGCAGCTTGGGCAATTTGAACACCGGGGAGCTGTTTTTT. Amino acids: CASSLGNLNTGELFF.